The entry below describes one T cell receptor beta chain. In the source study's methods: Amplification of reference gene primers provided the estimated nucleated cell counts. Only in-frame clones appear in the TCRdb table, and some are missing; sequencing was by immunoSEQ multiplex PCR. The V and J calls and clone size come from that table; D and trimming were worked out from the DNA. There are hundreds of thousands of clones in the sample; approximately 89% occur only once, and less than 4.5% lies in the top ten. These data belong to a study of blood T cell repertoires in COVID-19. In the study overall: COVID-19 samples, acute and convalescent, were from the United States, Italy and Spain. The cDNA or gDNA used as material had been derived from T cells, B-cell-depleted T cells, or PBMCs.

Donors were grouped by their self-reported clinical history. CDR1 is MGHRA and CDR2 is YSYEKL in the germline V gene. V trimming: 2 bases; J trimming: 4 bases; junction bases outside the gene matches: 12. This CDR3 has 19 amino acids. The sequencing sample was made of PBMCs or T cells enriched from blood (not recorded which). This receptor was identified in a woman in her 30s with acute COVID-19. The rearrangement uses TRBV4-1 and TRBJ2-6; 9 positions agree with TRBD1. CDR3: CASSQHPGQGSRGANVLTF. CDR3 sequence (DNA): TGCGCCAGCAGCCAACACCCGGGACAGGGCTCTAGGGGGGCCAACGTCCTGACTTTC.